This TCR beta chain originates from a study of post-analysis software for immune sequencing data (dated by TCRdb to the mid-2010s). At the level of the whole study: Relapsing-remitting, secondary progressive and progressive-relapsing multiple sclerosis were recorded as disease courses, and subtype annotation was lacking for some patients. The patient repertoires were compared against about a dozen previously published healthy control repertoires obtained from donors aged about 6 to 26 years. A subset of samples was prepared in parallel using single-end sample barcoding, then pooled and co-amplified after Illumina adapter ligation. General study outcomes and caveats: The control group was slightly older than the multiple sclerosis patient group. Compared with controls, multiple sclerosis patients had significantly lower normalized Chao1 diversity, a finding suggesting substantial peripheral T-cell clonal expansion. Significantly higher frequencies in patients than in controls were found for roughly 5 TRBV segments, including TRBV5-6, TRBV5-1 and TRBV20-1. Direct clustering with F measure revealed strong co-clustering of samples prepared in the same batch, which led to a batch-effect correction.

Library generation was performed with PCR. TCRdb shows the sequencer as Illumina HiSeq 2500. To reduce PCR and sequencing biases, unique molecular identifiers were built into the TCR beta cDNA libraries. Approximately 500,000 cDNA molecules were obtained per 1 to 10 million input T cells, so each molecule approximated one T cell. The patient libraries were prepared and sequenced with the same protocol used for the earlier healthy control dataset. Samples belonging to the same batch were prepared together, multiplexed and sequenced on a shared HiSeq lane. As for how the authors treated the data: MIGEC was used to process the raw barcoded reads, and molecular identifier groups with only a single read were discarded before consensus assembly and CDR3 extraction. VDJtools was used for post-analysis of the clonotype tables, with diversity normalized by down-sampling every dataset to the smallest sample size. To correct batch-related cross-sample contamination, repertoire overlap clustering matched CDR3 amino acid sequences but not nucleotide sequences. Through fastp at Q25 and MiXCR, TCRdb rebuilt clones from the public reads, retaining in-frame beta chains. Rows with a matching CDR3 protein are joined into one entry that keeps the most common DNA and genes. These V and J calls derive from TCRdb rather than the authors' analysis. This sample gives more than 350,000 distinct CDR3 sequences in total; 35% to 45% of them show up just once. The top ten hold about 7.6% of the sample.

As encoded in the germline V gene, CDR1 is MDHEN while CDR2 is SYDVKM. V has 4 bases trimmed and J has 1 base trimmed; junction bases matching no gene number 3. There are 16 amino acids in the CDR3, from cysteine to phenylalanine inclusive. Only the CDR3 DNA stays, 48 bases, in frame from base 1. Worth noting for this clonotype: Its binding antigen is unknown. Per-nucleotide qualities are absent, and no much larger clonotype sits a single base away.

To demonstrate the VDJtools post-analysis software, TCR beta repertoires were profiled from the peripheral blood of roughly 14 young patients with multiple sclerosis. The patients with multiple sclerosis were children and adolescents between about 6 and 17 years of age. The chain joins TRBV28 to TRBJ1-4, and TRBD1 aligns with 10 junction nucleotides. This clonotype originated in a girl under 10 years old with multiple sclerosis. What was sequenced was blood. CDR3 region: CASSYGTGVTNEKLFF. The nucleotide sequence is given as TGTGCCAGCAGTTACGGGACAGGGGTAACTAATGAAAAACTGTTTTTT. Reference TRBV28 and TRBJ1-4 proteins supply the regions before and after the CDR3; the full variable domain is: DVKVTQSSRYLVKRTGEKVFLECVQDMDHENMFWYRQDPGLGLRLIYFSYDVKMKEKGDIPEGYSVSREKKERFSLILESASTNQTSMYLCASSYGTGVTNEKLFFGSGTQLSVL.